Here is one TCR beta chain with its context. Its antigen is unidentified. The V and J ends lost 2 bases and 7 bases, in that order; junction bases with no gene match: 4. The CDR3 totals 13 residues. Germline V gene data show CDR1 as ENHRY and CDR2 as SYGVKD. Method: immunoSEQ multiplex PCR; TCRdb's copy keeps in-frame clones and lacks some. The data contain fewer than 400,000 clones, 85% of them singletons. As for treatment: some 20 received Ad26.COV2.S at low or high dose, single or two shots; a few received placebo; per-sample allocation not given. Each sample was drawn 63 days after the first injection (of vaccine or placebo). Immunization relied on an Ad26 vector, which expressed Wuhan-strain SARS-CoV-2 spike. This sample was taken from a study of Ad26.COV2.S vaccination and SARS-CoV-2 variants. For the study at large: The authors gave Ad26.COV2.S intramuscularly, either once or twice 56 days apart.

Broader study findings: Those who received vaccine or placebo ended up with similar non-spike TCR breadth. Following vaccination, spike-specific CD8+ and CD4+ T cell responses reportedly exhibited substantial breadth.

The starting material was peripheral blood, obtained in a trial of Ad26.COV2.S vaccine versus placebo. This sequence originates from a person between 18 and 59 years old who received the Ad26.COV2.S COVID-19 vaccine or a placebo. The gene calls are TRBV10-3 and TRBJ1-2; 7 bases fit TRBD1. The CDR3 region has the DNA TGTGCCATCAGTGAGACGACAGGGATTGGCTACACCTTC. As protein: CAISETTGIGYTF.